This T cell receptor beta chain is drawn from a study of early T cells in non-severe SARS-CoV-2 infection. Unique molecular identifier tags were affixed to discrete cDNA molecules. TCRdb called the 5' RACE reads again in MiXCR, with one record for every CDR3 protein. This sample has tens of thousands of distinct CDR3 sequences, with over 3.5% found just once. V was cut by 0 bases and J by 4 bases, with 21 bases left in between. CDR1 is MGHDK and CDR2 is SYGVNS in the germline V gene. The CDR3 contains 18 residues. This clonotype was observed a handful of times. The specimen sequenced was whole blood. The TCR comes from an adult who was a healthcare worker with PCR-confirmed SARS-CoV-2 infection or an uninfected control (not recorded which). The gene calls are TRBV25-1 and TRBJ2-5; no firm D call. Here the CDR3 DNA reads TGTGCCAGCAGTGAATATAAGGTTGAGAGACCGGGTTTAGAGACCCAGTACTTC. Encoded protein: CASSEYKVERPGLETQYF. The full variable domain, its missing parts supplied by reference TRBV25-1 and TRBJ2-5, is EADIYQTPRYLVIGTGKKITLECSQTMGHDKMYWYQQDPGMELHLIHYSYGVNSTEKGDLSSESTVSRIRTEHFPLTLESARPSHTSQYLCASSEYKVERPGLETQYFGPGTRLLVL.